The rows below give T cell receptor beta chains drawn from one sample of a study of T-cell memory formation after mild COVID-19. TCRdb ran MiXCR on the 5' RACE reads and lists one entry per CDR3 protein. This sample yields 300,000 to 400,000 distinct CDR3 sequences, of which 15% are seen a single time; about a fifth belongs to the top ten. The specimen was PBMCs or a T cell subset sorted from them (not recorded which). The receptors here all came from a young man who had mild COVID-19 (a few samples of this study predate the infection). Cell type and time point are not known. CDR3s include the opening cysteine and the closing phenylalanine or tryptophan. The D gene is left open where the match is weak. Clone size, where shown, is once, few, many, or a class for clones that have expanded.

clone size	V gene	D gene	J gene	CDR3 protein	CDR3 DNA
.	TRBV12-3/TRBV12-4	TRBD2	TRBJ2-1	CASSFSGAYNEQFF	TGTGCCAGCAGTTTTAGCGGGGCTTACAATGAGCAGTTCTTC
.	TRBV28	TRBD1	TRBJ2-3	CASSLGVQGASTDTQYF	TGTGCCAGCAGTTTGGGGGTCCAGGGGGCTAGCACAGATACGCAGTATTTT
.	TRBV6-1	.	TRBJ1-2	CASSNPTGYTF	TGTGCCAGCTCTAACCCGACAGGCTACACCTTC
many	TRBV6-2/TRBV6-3	.	TRBJ2-1	CASTLSSYNEQFF	TGTGCCAGCACCTTGAGCAGCTACAATGAGCAGTTCTTC
many	TRBV7-9	.	TRBJ2-1	CASSLVGFLWVF	TGTGCCAGCAGCTTGGTCGGGTTCTTGTGGGTCTTC
.	TRBV4-3	.	TRBJ1-2	CASSQEVKGFHTF	TGCGCCAGCAGCCAAGAGGTTAAAGGGTTCCACACCTTC
few	TRBV5-1	TRBD2	TRBJ2-1	CASSGQAGGSGNEQFF	TGCGCCAGCAGCGGTCAAGCGGGGGGCTCCGGCAATGAGCAGTTCTTC
many	TRBV2	TRBD1	TRBJ1-1	CASRKTGGAEAFF	TGTGCCAGCAGAAAAACAGGGGGGGCTGAAGCTTTCTTT
few	TRBV4-1	.	TRBJ1-2	CASSHITGPTAGYTF	TGCGCCAGCAGCCATATCACCGGGCCTACCGCTGGCTACACCTTC
few	TRBV13	.	TRBJ1-1	CASSRANTEAFF	TGTGCCAGCAGCCGTGCGAACACTGAAGCTTTCTTT
many	TRBV20-1	TRBD1	TRBJ1-2	CSARPGQGSGYTF	TGCAGTGCTCGTCCGGGACAGGGGTCCGGCTACACCTTC
few	TRBV10-3	.	TRBJ2-5	CAISEPGVRLETQYF	TGTGCCATCAGTGAGCCAGGGGTACGCCTAGAGACCCAGTACTTC
few	TRBV18	TRBD2	TRBJ2-3	CASSPLPLAGGSTDTQYF	TGTGCCAGCTCACCGCTCCCTCTAGCGGGGGGGAGCACAGATACGCAGTATTTT
.	TRBV4-2	.	TRBJ2-3	CASSQEIAVRTDTQYF	TGTGCCAGCAGCCAGGAGATAGCCGTAAGAACAGATACGCAGTATTTT
.	TRBV7-7	.	TRBJ2-5	CASSLGPGLPETQYF	TGTGCCAGCAGCTTAGGCCCGGGGCTCCCGGAGACCCAGTACTTC
.	TRBV11-2	TRBD1	TRBJ2-7	CASSQTGGSYEQYF	TGTGCCAGCAGCCAGACAGGGGGCAGCTACGAGCAGTACTTC
.	TRBV19	.	TRBJ1-2	CASSVNRAIRLGYTF	TGTGCCAGTAGTGTTAACAGGGCTATTAGGTTGGGCTACACCTTC
.	TRBV11-3	.	TRBJ2-7	CASSLSGTYEQYF	TGTGCCAGCAGCTTATCCGGAACCTACGAGCAGTACTTC
.	TRBV9	TRBD1	TRBJ2-2	CASSNQDRVNLNTGELFF	TGTGCCAGCAGCAACCAGGACAGGGTCAATCTGAACACCGGGGAGCTGTTTTTT
few	TRBV24-1	TRBD2	TRBJ2-5	CATRASGQETQYF	TGTGCCACCCGGGCTAGCGGCCAAGAGACCCAGTACTTC
once	TRBV10-2	.	TRBJ1-5	CASSESNQPQHF	TGCGCCAGCAGTGAGTCGAATCAGCCCCAGCATTTT
.	TRBV2	TRBD2	TRBJ2-4	CASNLGLAGGRF	TGTGCCAGCAATTTGGGACTAGCGGGGGGGCGATTC
.	TRBV6-4	.	TRBJ1-2	CASRDYNYGYTF	TGTGCCAGCAGAGACTATAACTATGGCTACACCTTC
few	TRBV5-1	.	TRBJ1-2	CASSLGSGSDYGYTF	TGCGCCAGCAGCTTGGGCTCAGGGTCGGACTATGGCTACACCTTC
.	TRBV18	.	TRBJ2-2	CASWNDREVETGELFF	TGTGCCAGCTGGAACGACAGGGAGGTTGAGACCGGGGAGCTGTTTTTT
.	TRBV4-3	.	TRBJ2-1	CASSQESLNYNEQFF	TGCGCCAGCAGCCAAGAAAGTCTGAACTACAATGAGCAGTTCTTC